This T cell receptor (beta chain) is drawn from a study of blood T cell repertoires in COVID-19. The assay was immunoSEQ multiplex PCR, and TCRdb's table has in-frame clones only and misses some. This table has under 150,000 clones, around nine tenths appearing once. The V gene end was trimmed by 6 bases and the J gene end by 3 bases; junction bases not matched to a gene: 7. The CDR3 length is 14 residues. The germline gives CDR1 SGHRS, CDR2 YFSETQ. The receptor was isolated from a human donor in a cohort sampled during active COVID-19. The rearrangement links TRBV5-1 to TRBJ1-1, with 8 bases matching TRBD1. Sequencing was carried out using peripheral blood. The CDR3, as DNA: TGCGCCAGCACGACAGGGGTGGGGTACACTGAAGCTTTCTTT. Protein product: CASTTGVGYTEAFF.